This T cell receptor (beta chain) was retrieved from a study of T cells in Graves' hyperthyroidism and ophthalmopathy. Broader study findings: The model anticipated ophthalmopathy a median 6.5 months pre-onset. The majority of expanded thyroid clonotypes above 0.001 also appeared in blood.

On the basis of clinical symptoms, serum thyroxine and TRAb, thyroid ultrasound and orbital computed tomography, diagnoses were made. The V gene's germline CDR1 is DFQATT and CDR2 SNEGSKA (reference sequence). Trimming stripped 2 bases from V and 0 bases from J, with 11 bases between. CDR3 length equals 15 residues. RNA transcripts provided the source from which TCR beta CDR3 regions were amplified. The HTBI primer set was used in a first-round RT-PCR of the TCR CDR3. TCRdb independently ran MiXCR on the multiplex PCR reads; one entry per CDR3 protein. Found here are about 570,000 distinct CDR3 sequences, under 60% of them singletons; the top ten hold roughly 19%. As for this clonotype: Its antigen is unknown.

This receptor was obtained from an adult woman with Graves' disease, either hyperthyroidism or ophthalmopathy (not recorded which). Sequencing was carried out using peripheral blood or thyroid tissue (not recorded which). The V and J genes are TRBV20-1 and TRBJ1-5; no definite D call. This CDR3 is CSARRELNSNQPQHF. In DNA form, the CDR3 reads TGCAGTGCTAGACGCGAGCTTAATAGCAATCAGCCCCAGCATTTT.